The TCR beta chain under discussion was sequenced for a study of blood T cell repertoires in COVID-19. Background on the study: COVID-19 samples, acute and convalescent, were from the United States, Italy and Spain. T cells, B-cell-depleted T cells, or PBMCs supplied cDNA or gDNA.

In the source study's methods: Reference gene primer amplification yielded estimated nucleated cell counts. Assay: immunoSEQ multiplex PCR; the TCRdb copy retains only in-frame clones and omits some. The DNA gave D and trimming, while V, J and clone size come from that table. The table includes a few hundred thousand clones, 80% to 90% detected once. The V gene lost 7 bases and the J gene lost 5 bases, with 15 bases spanning the gap. The CDR3 has 13 residues. CDR1 is MNHEY and CDR2 is SVGAGI in the germline V gene. The V gene is TRBV6-5, the J gene TRBJ2-7, with D possibly TRBD1 on 5 matching bases. This clonotype was sampled from a man aged 35-49 years with acute or convalescent COVID-19. Sequencing input: peripheral blood. The CDR3 loop is CASILRGVHEQYF. CDR3 bases: TGTGCCAGCATTCTAAGGGGTGTGCACGAGCAGTACTTC.